The 27 T cell receptor beta chains presented below share a single source sample, sequenced in a study of blood T cells in healthy people across ages. Alongside a J-beta primer mix, a sample-barcoded 5' primer served in a second PCR lasting roughly 7 to 11 cycles. Each CDR3 protein is one row after TCRdb ran MiXCR on the 5' RACE reads. The table shows under 1 million distinct CDR3 sequences, with approximately 48% occurring only once. The sample consisted of blood. The source of these receptors is a man aged 60-69 years in good health.

This chain joins TRBV7-2 and TRBJ2-2, with 8 bases identical to TRBD2. The germline V gene encodes CDR1 SGHTA and CDR2 FQGNSA. The trim removed 0 bases at V and 6 bases at J, leaving 12 bases unmatched. There are 18 residues in the CDR3. The CDR3 protein is CASSLAGWLRGAAGELFF. The DNA for the CDR3 is TGTGCCAGCAGCTTAGCGGGCTGGTTGCGGGGGGCGGCCGGGGAGCTGTTTTTT.

This chain links TRBV4-1 with TRBJ2-5; D may be TRBD1 or TRBD2 (6 bases each). Germline CDR1 reads MGHRA; CDR2 reads YSYEKL. There are 17 residues in the CDR3. The V end lost 0 bases, the J end lost 0 bases, and 14 bases lay between the germline ends. CDR3 DNA sequence: TGCGCCAGCAGCCAAGACGTAGAGGGGGGCTACCAAGAGACCCAGTACTTC. Translation gives CASSQDVEGGYQETQYF.

This clonotype occurred once. The rearrangement joins TRBV5-1 to TRBJ2-5; D is ambiguous. The CDR3 sequence is 16 residues long. CDR1 and CDR2 from the germline V gene are SGHRS and YFSETQ. Trimming left V 0 bases short and J 2 bases short, with 14 bases between. Here the CDR3 DNA reads TGCGCCAGCAGCTTGGGAAAATATCAGAGGCAAGAGACCCAGTACTTC. Protein: CASSLGKYQRQETQYF.

The chain couples TRBV20-1 to TRBJ1-2; D unclear. Between the trimmed V and J ends, which lost 2 bases and 8 bases, there was a span of 15 bases. The CDR3 is made up of 13 amino acids. Germline V CDR1 and CDR2: DFQATT, SNEGSKA (reference sequence). CDR3 sequence reads: CSARSPKLDGYTF. The CDR3 DNA reads as TGCAGTGCTAGATCCCCCAAGTTAGACGGCTACACCTTC.

Comment on this clonotype: Given a much more abundant clone one base away, this may be a read error. The gene calls are TRBV7-9 and TRBJ2-1; 13 nucleotides line up with TRBD2. The J call may be in error: the DNA end matches TRBJ2-7 better. Germline V gives CDR1 SEHNR, CDR2 FQNEAQ (reference sequence). The CDR3 is 15 amino acids. In nucleotides, the CDR3 is TGTGCCAGCAGCCGACTAGCGGGGGGAAACAATGAGCAGTACTTC. This encodes CASSRLAGGNNEQYF.

This clonotype was observed a few times. This chain connects TRBV6-5 to TRBJ1-2; 7 bases agree with TRBD1. The length of the CDR3 is 14 residues. V dropped 6 bases and J dropped 4; count of bases not matched to a gene: 8. Germline V gives CDR1 MNHEY, CDR2 SVGAGI. DNA for the CDR3: TGTGCCAGCAGCAAACAGGGGTTCGCCTATGGCTACACCTTC. Encoded protein: CASSKQGFAYGYTF.

The chain joins TRBV28 to TRBJ1-1, with D hard to call. CDR1 and CDR2 (germline): MDHEN, SYDVKM. The CDR3 loop spans 11 amino acids. V gave up 5 bases and J gave up 11 bases, with 12 bases separating them. The CDR3: CASSISGGAFF. CDR3 nucleotide sequence: TGTGCCAGCAGTATAAGCGGTGGGGCTTTCTTT. Supplemented by reference TRBV28 and TRBJ1-1, the full variable domain reads DVKVTQSSRYLVKRTGEKVFLECVQDMDHENMFWYRQDPGLGLRLIYFSYDVKMKEKGDIPEGYSVSREKKERFSLILESASTNQTSMYLCASSISGGAFFGQGTRLTVV.

The chain is built from TRBV7-9 and TRBJ1-2; a possible D gene is TRBD1 (5 bases). V lost 3 bases and J lost 3, with 11 bases in between. This CDR3 is built from 14 residues. Germline values: CDR1 SEHNR, CDR2 FQNEAQ (reference sequence). The CDR3 spells CASSLGDVYYGYTF. The DNA of the CDR3 is TGTGCCAGCAGCTTGGGGGACGTTTACTATGGCTACACCTTC.

This clonotype was counted a few times. This chain joins TRBV12-3 or TRBV12-4 and TRBJ2-5; perhaps TRBD1 as D (5 bases). The closer fit of TRBJ2-7 to the DNA end suggests the J call may be wrong. This CDR3 has 14 residues. The CDR3 coding sequence is TGTGCCAGCAGTGTAGGGCAGGGTGGTAACGAGCAGTACTTC. Translation gives CASSVGQGGNEQYF.

Of note for this clonotype: Just one base apart from a much larger clone, this may be a read error. V gene TRBV7-2 combines with J gene TRBJ2-3; TRBD2 matches 9 bases. Germline lookup yields CDR1 SGHTA and CDR2 FQGNSA. The length of the CDR3 is 17 residues. The ends lost 5 bases at V and 7 bases at J; junction bases unmatched: 16. The CDR3 spells CASSPSPASGAGYTQYF. CDR3 DNA: TGTGCCAGCAGCCCCTCTCCGGCTAGCGGGGCGGGTTATACGCAGTATTTT.

This chain links TRBV7-8 with TRBJ2-2, with TRBD2 matching over 9 bases. CDR3 length: 16 residues. Looked up from germline, CDR1 is SGHVS and CDR2 is FQNEAQ. Trimming cost V 8 bases and J 3 bases; bases outside gene matches: 10. CDR3: CASGGRLAAYTGELFF. CDR3 coding DNA: TGTGCCAGCGGGGGGCGACTAGCGGCTTACACCGGGGAGCTGTTTTTT.

This clonotype was counted a single time. The CDR3 coding sequence is TGTGCCAGCAGGCCAGGGGAGGGGGGGCCTCGAACCGGGGAGCTGTTTTTT. It is translated as CASRPGEGGPRTGELFF. This chain joins TRBV9 and TRBJ2-2, with a weak D call TRBD2 (7 bases). Germline V lookup: CDR1 SGDLS, CDR2 YYNGEE. Trimming pared 5 bases from V and 5 bases from J, leaving 22 bases between. The CDR3 contains 17 residues.

This clonotype was seen many times. The J gene is TRBJ2-6, the V gene TRBV11-1; D is ambiguous. V was cut by 3 bases and J by 0 bases, with 3 bases left in between. The CDR3 extends over 14 amino acids. Germline CDR1 reads SGHAT; CDR2 reads FQDESV (reference sequence). CDR3: CASSLFSGANVLTF. The CDR3 coding sequence is TGTGCCAGCAGCTTGTTCTCTGGGGCCAACGTCCTGACTTTC.

The chain has TRBV20-1 and TRBJ2-4; D call uncertain. The end of the DNA fits TRBJ2-7 better, so the J call may be wrong. The CDR3 has 11 residues. Germline V gives CDR1 DFQATT, CDR2 SNEGSKA (reference sequence). CDR3 in amino acids: CSARETSEQYF. The CDR3 nucleotides are TGCAGTGCTAGAGAAACGAGCGAGCAGTACTTC.

This clonotype was observed a few times. The chain is built from TRBV20-1 and TRBJ2-5, with a weak D call TRBD2 (5 bases). This CDR3 spans 11 amino acids. Germline V gene lookup returns CDR1 DFQATT and CDR2 SNEGSKA (reference sequence). Deletions cut 6 bases from V and 7 bases from J, with 12 bases between. CDR3 coding DNA: TGCAGTGCCTCTCCAGCGGTGACCCAGTACTTC. Residues: CSASPAVTQYF.

The CDR3 spells CASSLGQGRDLAKNIQYF. The DNA of the CDR3 is TGTGCCAGCAGCTTAGGGCAGGGTAGGGATCTAGCCAAAAACATTCAGTACTTC. This chain joins TRBV7-9 and TRBJ2-4, with D perhaps matching TRBD1 (5 bases). Germline assignment: CDR1 SEHNR and CDR2 FQNEAQ (reference sequence). V was pared by 1 base and J by 0 bases, with 16 bases between. The CDR3 covers 18 residues. Full variable domain (missing parts from reference TRBV7-9 and TRBJ2-4): DTGVSQNPRHKITKRGQNVTFRCDPISEHNRLYWYRQTLGQGPEFLTYFQNEAQLEKSRLLSDRFSAERPKGSFSTLEIQRTEQGDSAMYLCASSLGQGRDLAKNIQYFGAGTRLSVL.

The chain is built from TRBV3-1 and TRBJ1-2, with 7 nucleotides matching TRBD1. The ends lost 0 bases at V and 7 bases at J; junction bases unmatched: 8. In germline, CDR1 is LGHDT, CDR2 YNNKEL (reference sequence). The CDR3 totals 15 residues. CDR3 coding DNA: TGTGCCAGCAGCCAAGAATCGACAGGGAAAGGTGGCTACACCTTC. Its translation: CASSQESTGKGGYTF.

This clonotype has more than one count but fewer than ten. The V gene is TRBV12-3 or TRBV12-4, the J gene TRBJ1-1; 8 positions agree with TRBD1. Losses at the gene ends were 4 bases for V and 2 bases for J; bases not matched to a gene: 6. CDR3 length equals 15 residues. Here the CDR3 reads CASSSADRANTEAFF. Written as DNA, the CDR3 is TGTGCCAGCAGTTCAGCGGACAGGGCTAACACTGAAGCTTTCTTT.

Of note for this clonotype: At one boundary the junction diverges from the germline segment, which might be a read error. CDR3 in DNA: TGTGCCAGCAGCTTAGGCCAGTCGGGGGGGCACTATTCGCCCCTCCACTTT. Translated: CASSLGQSGGHYSPLHF. This sequence joins TRBV13 and TRBJ1-6; the D gene is possibly TRBD1 (6 bases). The germline V gene encodes CDR1 PRHDT and CDR2 FYEKMQ (reference sequence). The CDR3 consists of 17 residues. Combining the CDR3 with reference TRBV13 and TRBJ1-6 gives the whole variable domain AAGVIQSPRHLIKEKRETATLKCYPIPRHDTVYWYQQGPGQDPQFLISFYEKMQSDKGSIPDRFSAQQFSDYHSELNMSSLELGDSALYFCASSLGQSGGHYSPLHFGNGTRLTVT.

Only a few counts were recorded for this clonotype. The chain joins TRBV2 to TRBJ2-1; tentatively, D is TRBD2 (7 bases). The CDR3 totals 16 residues. Deletions cut 6 bases from V and 4 bases from J, with 19 bases between. Germline V lookup: CDR1 SNHLY, CDR2 FYNNEI. CDR3 coding DNA: TGTGCCAGCAGCCTTGGGAGGGGAGGGGGGTACAATGAGCAGTTCTTC. Amino acid sequence: CASSLGRGGGYNEQFF.

As for this clonotype: An end of the junction does not agree with germline; a read error may underlie this. The rearrangement joins TRBV27 to TRBJ1-5, with TRBD1 as a possible D gene (6 bases). Germline CDR1 reads MNHEY; CDR2 reads SMNVEV (reference sequence). The CDR3 loop spans 13 amino acids. CDR3 sequence: CGSSKQGNQPQHF. The CDR3 bases are TGTGGCAGCAGCAAACAGGGAAATCAGCCCCAGCATTTT.

The rearrangement joins TRBV20-1 to TRBJ1-5; D remains unclear. Trimming took 3 bases from V and 3 from J, leaving 9 bases between them. CDR3 size: 13 residues. The germline CDR1 and CDR2 sequences are DFQATT and SNEGSKA (reference sequence). The CDR3: CSASPVNNQPQHF. The CDR3 coding sequence is TGCAGTGCTAGCCCGGTAAACAATCAGCCCCAGCATTTT.

The rearrangement links TRBV6-1 to TRBJ2-7; D could derive from TRBD1 or TRBD2 (6 bases each). The J call may be in error: the DNA end matches TRBJ2-5 better. Germline CDR1 and CDR2: MNHNS and SASEGT. The CDR3 is 16 residues long. CDR3 sequence reads: CASRVAKGGWKETQYF. As DNA, the CDR3 is TGTGCCAGCAGAGTTGCTAAGGGGGGCTGGAAAGAGACCCAGTACTTC.

The J gene is TRBJ1-6, the V gene TRBV9, with D hard to call. The CDR3 runs 15 residues. V lost 6 bases and J 6 bases, leaving 16 bases between the germline ends. Germline V gene lookup returns CDR1 SGDLS and CDR2 YYNGEE. CDR3 sequence (DNA): TGTGCCAGCACCCGCCGGGCTGAGCCTAATTCACCCCTCCACTTT. This codes for CASTRRAEPNSPLHF. The full variable domain, in which reference TRBV9 and TRBJ1-6 provide the parts outside the CDR3, is DSGVTQTPKHLITATGQRVTLRCSPRSGDLSVYWYQQSLDQGLQFLIQYYNGEERAKGNILERFSAQQFPDLHSELNLSSLELGDSALYFCASTRRAEPNSPLHFGNGTRLTVT.

This clonotype was observed at least ten times. The V and J genes are TRBV4-3 and TRBJ2-3; 7 nucleotides line up with TRBD1. V was pared by 3 bases and J by 4 bases, with 10 bases of the junction left unmatched. This CDR3 region has 16 residues. The germline V gene has CDR1 LGHNA and CDR2 YSLEER. The CDR3 region is CASSHRTGDPADTQYF. DNA for the CDR3: TGCGCCAGCAGCCATCGAACAGGGGACCCGGCAGATACGCAGTATTTT.

This clonotype was recorded at least ten times. The chain uses TRBV29-1 and TRBJ2-1, with TRBD2 identical over 7 bases. Germline values: CDR1 SQVTM, CDR2 ANQGSEA. The CDR3 length is 15 residues. Losses at the gene ends were 0 bases for V and 6 bases for J; bases not matched to a gene: 8. CDR3 in amino acids: CSVEEKGGFGNEQFF. The CDR3 DNA sequence: TGCAGCGTTGAAGAAAAGGGAGGGTTCGGCAATGAGCAGTTCTTC.

The CDR3 DNA reads TGCAGTGCCCCCCGGACTAGCAGCCCAGATACGCAGTATTTT. Protein sequence: CSAPRTSSPDTQYF. The chain joins TRBV20-1 to TRBJ2-3; 8 bases fit TRBD2. From germline, CDR1 is DFQATT and CDR2 SNEGSKA (reference sequence). This CDR3 contains 14 residues. V was pared by 6 bases and J by 4 bases, with 9 bases of the junction left unmatched.